A single sample is the source of the 17 T cell receptor beta chains below, sequenced in a study of OX40 agonist ivuxolimab in advanced cancers. Clones were read by immunoSEQ multiplex PCR, and TCRdb kept only the in-frame ones, dropping some. This table holds 90,000 to 120,000 clones, approximately 90% found once. The source material was CD4+ or CD8+ T cells sorted from blood, sampled in a trial of the OX40 agonist ivuxolimab. Receptors were obtained from an adult with an advanced solid tumor such as melanoma, head and neck, liver or kidney cancer.

This clone came up once. This chain uses TRBV14 with TRBJ1-1; D perhaps matches TRBD1 (5 bases). Germline V gene data show CDR1 as SGHDN and CDR2 as FVKESK. Deletions cut 0 bases from V and 6 bases from J, with 14 bases between. The CDR3 totals 15 residues. CDR3: CASSQDRAGRAEAFF. CDR3 coding DNA: TGTGCCAGCAGCCAAGATAGGGCGGGGCGGGCTGAAGCTTTCTTT.

J is TRBJ1-2 and V is TRBV29-1, with 11 nucleotides matching TRBD1. CDR3 length equals 13 residues. The V and J ends lost 7 bases and 5 bases, in that order; junction bases with no gene match: 6. The germline V gene encodes CDR1 SQVTM and CDR2 ANQGSEA. The CDR3 reads CSAGTGGPYGYTF. For the CDR3, the DNA is TGCAGCGCCGGGACAGGGGGGCCATATGGCTACACCTTC.

V gene TRBV7-6 combines with J gene TRBJ1-4; a weak D match, TRBD1 (6 bases). The CDR3 runs 15 residues. Germline-derived CDR1 and CDR2 are SGHVS and FNYEAQ. Trimming took 5 bases from V and 7 from J, leaving 17 bases between them. This chain's CDR3 is CASSPQEWTAEKLFF. In DNA, the CDR3 is TGTGCCAGCAGCCCCCAGGAGTGGACAGCTGAAAAACTGTTTTTT.

The chain combines TRBV5-1 with TRBJ2-7, with 7 bases fitting TRBD2. J was trimmed by 4 bases and V by 1 base; bases with no gene match: 5. This CDR3 has 14 residues. Germline CDR1 SGHRS, CDR2 YFSETQ. The CDR3 sequence: CASSLTTSRYEQYF. CDR3 DNA: TGCGCCAGCAGCTTGACGACTAGCAGGTACGAGCAGTACTTC.

This sequence joins TRBV19 and TRBJ2-2; 9 positions match TRBD1. J was trimmed by 7 bases and V by 9 bases; bases with no gene match: 3. This CDR3 is 12 amino acids long. Germline V gene sequence: CDR1 LNHDA, CDR2 SQIVND (reference sequence). The CDR3, as DNA: TGTGCCAGACAGGGGGCCGGCGGGGAGCTGTTTTTT. Its translation is CARQGAGGELFF.

V and J are TRBV5-4 and TRBJ2-1; 7 bases map to TRBD2. Unmatched junction bases numbered 13, after V lost 5 bases and J lost 8 bases. The CDR3 consists of 15 residues. The germline CDR1 and CDR2 sequences are SGHNT and YYREEE (reference sequence). CDR3 DNA: TGTGCCAGCAGTTCCAAGCGGGGAATTACGTATGAGCAGTTCTTC. As protein: CASSSKRGITYEQFF.

The chain couples TRBV5-1 to TRBJ2-1; TRBD1 agrees at 7 bases. Germline V CDR1 and CDR2: SGHRS, YFSETQ. The V and J ends lost 4 bases and 8 bases, in that order; junction bases with no gene match: 6. The CDR3 runs to 13 residues. DNA for the CDR3: TGCGCCAGCAGCCTGGGACAGAGAGATGAGCAGTTCTTC. Its translation is CASSLGQRDEQFF.

CDR3 residues: CASSSDRVHEQYF. The CDR3 DNA sequence: TGTGCCAGCAGCTCCGACAGGGTTCACGAGCAGTACTTC. The rearrangement joins TRBV5-4 to TRBJ2-7; 7 bases agree with TRBD1. CDR1 and CDR2 (germline): SGHNT, YYREEE (reference sequence). The CDR3 covers 13 residues. V shed 3 bases, J shed 5 bases, and the junction held 5 bases outside the gene matches. Filled out from reference TRBV5-4 and TRBJ2-7, the complete variable domain reads ETGVTQSPTHLIKTRGQQVTLRCSSQSGHNTVSWYQQALGQGPQFIFQYYREEENGRGNFPPRFSGLQFPNYSSELNVNALELDDSALYLCASSSDRVHEQYFGPGTRLTVT.

V gene TRBV29-1 combines with J gene TRBJ2-7; TRBD1 matches at 7 bases. Trimming removed 3 bases from V and 0 bases from J; junction bases left unmatched: 8. CDR3 length equals 15 residues. CDR1 is SQVTM and CDR2 is ANQGSEA in the germline V gene. The CDR3 DNA sequence: TGCAGCGTTGATTCTTGGACAGGCGACTCCTACGAGCAGTACTTC. Translated: CSVDSWTGDSYEQYF.

The chain uses TRBV5-4 and TRBJ2-7; the D gene is possibly TRBD1 (6 bases). Trimming removed 3 bases from V and 2 bases from J, with 12 bases in between. The CDR3 runs to 14 residues. Germline V lookup: CDR1 SGHNT, CDR2 YYREEE (reference sequence). In DNA, the CDR3 is TGTGCCAGCAGCTCCTTCGACAGGCCCTACGAGCAGTACTTC. This codes for CASSSFDRPYEQYF.

The CDR3 is CASSEHQFYGYTF. The CDR3 DNA reads TGCGCCAGCAGTGAGCACCAGTTCTATGGCTACACCTTC. The chain links TRBV10-1 to TRBJ1-2; no clear D gene. Trimming removed 2 bases from V and 4 bases from J, with 8 bases in between. Germline V gives CDR1 WNHNN, CDR2 SYGVQD (reference sequence). CDR3 length equals 13 residues.

The chain couples TRBV18 to TRBJ1-3; D is ambiguous. Looked up from germline, CDR1 is KGHSH and CDR2 is LQKENI. Trimming stripped 3 bases from V and 0 bases from J, with 12 bases between. The CDR3 consists of 16 residues. The CDR3 DNA sequence: TGTGCCAGCTCACCCAGCGAGGGTTTCTCTGGAAACACCATATATTTT. This codes for CASSPSEGFSGNTIYF.

The chain employs TRBV9 and TRBJ2-7; D is possibly TRBD2 (6 bases). Trimming shortened V by 3 bases and J by 3 bases, and 10 bases separated the two germline ends. CDR3 length: 13 residues. Germline V gene sequence: CDR1 SGDLS, CDR2 YYNGEE. The CDR3 coding sequence is TGTGCCAGCAGCGCCGGGAGCCGCTACGAGCAGTACTTC. Amino acid sequence: CASSAGSRYEQYF.

This clone was detected only once. The chain uses TRBV2 and TRBJ2-5; 7 bases line up with TRBD2. CDR3 length: 14 residues. Germline V gene sequence: CDR1 SNHLY, CDR2 FYNNEI. V shed 6 bases and J 5 bases; nucleotides not matched to a gene: 9. The CDR3 reads CASRGGSRYETQYF. In nucleotides, the CDR3 is TGTGCCAGCAGGGGCGGGAGTCGATATGAGACCCAGTACTTC.

V is TRBV19 and J is TRBJ2-1, with D unclear. Trimming stripped 3 bases from V and 7 bases from J, with 7 bases between. This CDR3 contains 12 residues. Germline V gene data show CDR1 as LNHDA and CDR2 as SQIVND (reference sequence). The CDR3 sequence: CASSMRANEQFF. In nucleotides, the CDR3 is TGTGCCAGTAGTATGAGAGCGAATGAGCAGTTCTTC. Supplemented by reference TRBV19 and TRBJ2-1, the full variable domain reads DGGITQSPKYLFRKEGQNVTLSCEQNLNHDAMYWYRQDPGQGLRLIYYSQIVNDFQKGDIAEGYSVSREKKESFPLTVTSAQKNPTAFYLCASSMRANEQFFGPGTRLTVL.

V gene TRBV18 combines with J gene TRBJ2-4; TRBD2 is a possible D gene (5 bases). CDR3 size: 19 residues. Trimming shortened V by 0 bases and J by 0 bases, and 18 bases separated the two germline ends. In germline, CDR1 is KGHSH, CDR2 LQKENI. The CDR3 coding sequence is TGTGCCAGCTCACCACCCCGGACCGCGGACTCCTTAGCCAAAAACATTCAGTACTTC. It encodes CASSPPRTADSLAKNIQYF.

The V gene is TRBV7-8, the J gene TRBJ1-1; 8 bases match TRBD1. The germline gives CDR1 SGHVS, CDR2 FQNEAQ. V dropped 5 bases and J dropped 6; count of bases not matched to a gene: 5. The CDR3 runs 13 residues. This CDR3 reads CASSPGQGSEAFF. The DNA for the CDR3 is TGTGCCAGCAGCCCAGGACAGGGATCTGAAGCTTTCTTT.